A selection of T cell receptor beta chains follows, all from one sample in a study of shared clonotypes between healthy human individuals. Sequenced by immunoSEQ multiplex PCR; TCRdb stores in-frame clones only, minus some. The repertoire includes 2 million to 3 million clones, 93% of them detected once, and more than 0.35% sits in the top ten. What was sequenced was naive CD4+ T cells from PBMCs. The receptors stem from a man aged 18 to 29 in good health. Some clones in this sample may be carry-over from other donors' samples. Each CDR3 is given with its conserved first and last residue. The D gene is left open where the match is weak. The listing skips clone size in some rows; elsewhere it reads once, few, many or a size class.

j_call | d_call | v_call | clone_size | cdr3_nt | cdr3_aa
TRBJ1-1 | - | TRBV7-9 | - | TGTGCCAGCAGCATAGATCGTAACACTGAAGCTTTCTTT | CASSIDRNTEAFF
TRBJ1-1 | - | TRBV11-2 | - | TGTGCCACGCCCGGGGAGGGGAGGTTCACTGAAGCTTTCTTT | CATPGEGRFTEAFF
TRBJ1-1 | - | TRBV27 | few | TGTGCCAGCAGTCTTGGACCCGCAGGGACTGAAGCTTTCTTT | CASSLGPAGTEAFF
TRBJ1-2 | - | TRBV5-1 | - | TGCGCCAGCACGTCGGCCGGAAACTATGGCTACACCTTC | CASTSAGNYGYTF
TRBJ2-7 | TRBD1 | TRBV5-1 | - | TGCGCCAGCAGCTTGGGCCAGGGGGCGGCTAAGGAGCAGTACTTC | CASSLGQGAAKEQYF
TRBJ2-1 | - | TRBV5-1 | - | TGCGCCAGCAGCCCTACCCAGGGTTACAATGAGCAGTTCTTC | CASSPTQGYNEQFF
TRBJ2-7 | TRBD2 | TRBV19 | - | TGTGCCAGTAGACCTTCTAGCGGGGCACCCTACGAGCAGTACTTC | CASRPSSGAPYEQYF
TRBJ2-1 | TRBD1 | TRBV6-7 | - | TGTGCCAGCAGCAACGCGGGACAGGGGGGCAATGAGCAGTTCTTC | CASSNAGQGGNEQFF
TRBJ2-7 | TRBD2 | TRBV28 | - | TGTGCCAGCAGTCCAGGGACTAGCGGGCCCTACGAGCAGTACTTC | CASSPGTSGPYEQYF
TRBJ2-2 | - | TRBV19 | - | TGTGCCAGTAGCCCCCCCGTCGGTGCCCCCGGCGGGGAGCTGTTTTTT | CASSPPVGAPGGELFF
TRBJ2-3 | TRBD2 | TRBV7-3 | - | TGTGCCAGCAGCTTAAGTTGGGCGGGAGACACAGATACGCAGTATTTT | CASSLSWAGDTDTQYF
TRBJ2-1 | - | TRBV7-2 | - | TGTGCCAGCAGCTTAGCGGGAGGCAATTCATACAATGAGCAGTTCTTC | CASSLAGGNSYNEQFF
TRBJ2-1 | TRBD2 | TRBV28 | - | TGTGCCAGCAGTGTATATACTAGCGAGAACTACAATGAGCAGTTCTTC | CASSVYTSENYNEQFF
TRBJ2-7 | TRBD2 | TRBV6-5 | - | TGTGCCAGCAGGACTAGCGGGAGTTTTTACGAGCAGTACTTC | CASRTSGSFYEQYF
TRBJ2-3 | TRBD2 | TRBV6-1 | - | TGTGCCAGCAGTGCGCTTAGCGGGACTCTGGGGGCAGATACGCAGTATTTT | CASSALSGTLGADTQYF
TRBJ1-1 | - | TRBV6-1 | once | TGTGCCAGCAGTGAATACCGAGAGAACACTGAAGCTTTCTTT | CASSEYRENTEAFF
TRBJ2-4 | TRBD1 | TRBV18 | - | TGTGCCAGCTCACCACCGACAGGGAGAGCGGCCAAAAACATTCAGTACTTC | CASSPPTGRAAKNIQYF
TRBJ2-1 | - | TRBV5-5 | - | TGTGCCAGCAGCTTGGGAGTAAGCTCCTACAATGAGCAGTTCTTC | CASSLGVSSYNEQFF
TRBJ2-5 | - | TRBV23-1 | - | TGCGCCAGCCCCCGAGAGACCCAGTACTTC | CASPRETQYF
TRBJ2-7 | - | TRBV5-6 | - | TGTGCCAGCAGCTTGGCCCAGGGCCGCTACGAGCAGTACTTC | CASSLAQGRYEQYF
TRBJ2-1 | - | TRBV2 | - | TGTGCCAGCAGTCGAAGTCAGACCTACAATGAGCAGTTCTTC | CASSRSQTYNEQFF
TRBJ2-7 | - | TRBV4-2 | - | TGTGCCAGCAGCCAAGTTAGAACCGGGACGCCATCAGGAGGGTACGAGCAGTACTTC | CASSQVRTGTPSGGYEQYF
TRBJ2-5 | TRBD2 | TRBV5-4 | - | TGTGCCAGCAGCTTAGACAGGACTAGCGGTTGGGAGACCCAGTACTTC | CASSLDRTSGWETQYF
TRBJ2-3 | TRBD1 | TRBV27 | once | TGTGCCAGCAGTTTTCTTCGAAGGACAGGCAGCACAGATACGCAGTATTTT | CASSFLRRTGSTDTQYF
TRBJ1-5 | - | TRBV28 | - | TGTGCCAGCAGTAGCTCAGACAGCCTGAATCAGCCCCAGCATTTT | CASSSSDSLNQPQHF
TRBJ1-3 | - | TRBV11-2 | - | TGTGCCAGCAGGGTCGTCGGGCAGGGAAGAAACACCATATATTTT | CASRVVGQGRNTIYF
TRBJ1-6 | - | TRBV5-1 | - | TGCGCCAGCAGCTCAAAGGACCATTCACCCCTCCACTTT | CASSSKDHSPLHF
TRBJ2-5 | - | TRBV7-9 | - | TGTGCCAGCAGCTTAGCTTATCAGTCCGGCAAAGAGACCCAGTACTTC | CASSLAYQSGKETQYF
TRBJ2-1 | - | TRBV25-1 | once | TGTGCCAGCAGTGGCGGAGGGGTTAGGCTCTTC | CASSGGGVRLF
TRBJ1-1 | - | TRBV2 | - | TGTGCCAGCAGTGATACTGGATTCGGTGAAGCTTTCTTT | CASSDTGFGEAFF
TRBJ1-3 | - | TRBV29-1 | - | TGCAGCGTTGAATCTAGCCTCTCTGGAAACACCATATATTTT | CSVESSLSGNTIYF
TRBJ2-7 | - | TRBV28 | once | TGTGCCAGCACGGTGGGGAGATCCTACGAGCAGTACTTC | CASTVGRSYEQYF
TRBJ2-7 | TRBD1 | TRBV29-1 | - | TGCAGCGTTGAAGGGACAGGCCTCTACGAGCAGTACTTC | CSVEGTGLYEQYF
TRBJ2-3 | TRBD2 | TRBV2 | - | TGTGCCAGCAGTGAAGAACGGACTAGCGGGAAGGGAGATACGCAGTATTTT | CASSEERTSGKGDTQYF
TRBJ1-5 | - | TRBV30 | - | TGTGCCTGGAGTTCCGGGTTTAGTAGCAATCAGCCCCAGCATTTT | CAWSSGFSSNQPQHF
TRBJ2-5 | - | TRBV30 | once | TGTGCCTGGAAACACGTGGAGACCCAGTACTTC | CAWKHVETQYF
TRBJ2-1 | TRBD2 | TRBV15 | - | TGTGCCACCAGCAGAGATCGTCAAGTTGGGACTAGCGAATTCTTC | CATSRDRQVGTSEFF
TRBJ1-2 | TRBD1 | TRBV7-9 | - | TGTGCCAGCAGCCCGGGACAGGTACACCTCCGCTATGGCTACACCTTC | CASSPGQVHLRYGYTF